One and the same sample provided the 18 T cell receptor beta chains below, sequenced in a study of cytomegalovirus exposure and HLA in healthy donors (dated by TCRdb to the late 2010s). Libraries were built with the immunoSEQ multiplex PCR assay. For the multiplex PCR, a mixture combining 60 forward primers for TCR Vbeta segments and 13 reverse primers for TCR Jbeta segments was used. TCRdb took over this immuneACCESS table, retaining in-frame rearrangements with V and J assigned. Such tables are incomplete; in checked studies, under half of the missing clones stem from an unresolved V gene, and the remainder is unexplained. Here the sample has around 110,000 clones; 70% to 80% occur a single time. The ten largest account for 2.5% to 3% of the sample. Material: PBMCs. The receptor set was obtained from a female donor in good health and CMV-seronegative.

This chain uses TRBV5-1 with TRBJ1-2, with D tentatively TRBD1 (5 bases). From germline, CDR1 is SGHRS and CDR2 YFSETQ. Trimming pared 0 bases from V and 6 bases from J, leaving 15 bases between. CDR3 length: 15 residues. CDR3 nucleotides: TGCGCCAGCAGCTTGGAGGGGAGGTCGGTTGATGGCTACACCTTC. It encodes CASSLEGRSVDGYTF.

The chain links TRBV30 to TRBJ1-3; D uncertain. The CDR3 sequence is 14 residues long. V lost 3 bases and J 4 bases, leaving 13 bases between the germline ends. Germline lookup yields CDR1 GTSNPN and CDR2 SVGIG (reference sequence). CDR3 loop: CAWSPRARGNTIYF. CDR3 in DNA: TGTGCCTGGAGCCCGAGGGCCAGAGGAAACACCATATATTTT.

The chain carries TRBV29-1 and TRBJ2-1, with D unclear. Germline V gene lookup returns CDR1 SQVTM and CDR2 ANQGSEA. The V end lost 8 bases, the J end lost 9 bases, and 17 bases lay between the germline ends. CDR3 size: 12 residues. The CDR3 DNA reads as TGCAGCTCCTCTCCCGGGTTGGGTGAGCAGTTCTTC. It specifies CSSSPGLGEQFF.

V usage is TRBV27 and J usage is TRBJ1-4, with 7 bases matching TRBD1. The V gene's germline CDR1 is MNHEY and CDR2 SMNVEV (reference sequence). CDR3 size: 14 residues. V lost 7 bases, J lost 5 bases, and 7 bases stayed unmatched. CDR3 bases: TGTGCCAGCAAGGAGACAGGGATGAATGAAAAACTGTTTTTT. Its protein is CASKETGMNEKLFF. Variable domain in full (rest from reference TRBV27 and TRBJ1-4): EAQVTQNPRYLITVTGKKLTVTCSQNMNHEYMSWYRQDPGLGLRQIYYSMNVEVTDKGDVPEGYKVSRKEKRNFPLILESPSPNQTSLYFCASKETGMNEKLFFGSGTQLSVL.

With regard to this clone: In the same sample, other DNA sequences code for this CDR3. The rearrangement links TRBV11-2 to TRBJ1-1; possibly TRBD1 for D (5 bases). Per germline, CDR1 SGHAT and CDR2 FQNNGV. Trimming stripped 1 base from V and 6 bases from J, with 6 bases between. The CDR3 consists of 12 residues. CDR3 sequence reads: CASSLAGAEAFF. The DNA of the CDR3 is TGTGCCAGCAGCTTAGCGGGGGCTGAAGCTTTCTTT. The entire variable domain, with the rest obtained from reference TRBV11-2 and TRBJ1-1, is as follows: EAGVAQSPRYKIIEKRQSVAFWCNPISGHATLYWYQQILGQGPKLLIQFQNNGVVDDSQLPKDRFSAERLKGVDSTLKIQPAKLEDSAVYLCASSLAGAEAFFGQGTRLTVV.

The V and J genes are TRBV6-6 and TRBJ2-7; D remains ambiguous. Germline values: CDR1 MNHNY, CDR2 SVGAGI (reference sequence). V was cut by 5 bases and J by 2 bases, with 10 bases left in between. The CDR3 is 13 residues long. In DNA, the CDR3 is TGTGCCAGCAGTATAAAGCTTACCTACGAGCAGTACTTC. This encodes CASSIKLTYEQYF.

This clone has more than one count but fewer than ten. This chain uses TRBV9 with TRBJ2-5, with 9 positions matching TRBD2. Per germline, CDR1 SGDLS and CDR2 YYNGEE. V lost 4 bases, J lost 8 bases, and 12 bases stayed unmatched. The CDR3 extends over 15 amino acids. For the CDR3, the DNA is TGTGCCAGCAGCCCGGGGGGGACTAGCTCCGTCACCCAGTACTTC. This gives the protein CASSPGGTSSVTQYF.

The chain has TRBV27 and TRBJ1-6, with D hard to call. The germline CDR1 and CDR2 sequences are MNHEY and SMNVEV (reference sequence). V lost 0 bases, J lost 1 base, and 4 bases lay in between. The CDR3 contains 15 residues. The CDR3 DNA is TGTGCCAGCAGTTTATCCGAGTCCTATAATTCACCCCTCCACTTT. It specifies CASSLSESYNSPLHF.

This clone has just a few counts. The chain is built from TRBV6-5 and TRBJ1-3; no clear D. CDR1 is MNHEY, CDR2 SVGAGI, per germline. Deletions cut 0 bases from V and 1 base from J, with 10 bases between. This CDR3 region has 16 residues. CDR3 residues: CASSYSRALSGNTIYF. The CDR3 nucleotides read TGTGCCAGCAGTTACTCGAGGGCACTGTCTGGAAACACCATATATTTT.

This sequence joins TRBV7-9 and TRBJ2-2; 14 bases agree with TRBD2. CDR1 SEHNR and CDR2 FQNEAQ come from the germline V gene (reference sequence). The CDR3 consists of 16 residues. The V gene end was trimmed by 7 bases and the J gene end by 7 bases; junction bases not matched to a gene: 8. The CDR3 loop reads CASTPKGLAGGGELFF. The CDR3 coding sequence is TGTGCCAGCACCCCAAAAGGACTAGCGGGAGGCGGGGAGCTGTTTTTT.

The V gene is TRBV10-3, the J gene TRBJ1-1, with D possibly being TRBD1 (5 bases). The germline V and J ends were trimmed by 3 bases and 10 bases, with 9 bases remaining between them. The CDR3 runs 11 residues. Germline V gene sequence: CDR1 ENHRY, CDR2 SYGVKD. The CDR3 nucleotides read TGTGCCATCAGTGACCGGGGGAGAGCTTTCTTT. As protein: CAISDRGRAFF.

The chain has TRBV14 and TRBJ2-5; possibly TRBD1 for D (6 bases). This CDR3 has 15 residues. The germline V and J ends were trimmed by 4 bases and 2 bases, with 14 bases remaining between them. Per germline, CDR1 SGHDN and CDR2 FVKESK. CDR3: CASSPFSGHQETQYF. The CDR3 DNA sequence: TGTGCCAGCAGCCCATTCTCGGGACATCAAGAGACCCAGTACTTC. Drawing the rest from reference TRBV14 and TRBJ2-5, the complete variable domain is EAGVTQFPSHSVIEKGQTVTLRCDPISGHDNLYWYRRVMGKEIKFLLHFVKESKQDESGMPNNRFLAERTGGTYSTLKVQPAELEDSGVYFCASSPFSGHQETQYFGPGTRLLVL.

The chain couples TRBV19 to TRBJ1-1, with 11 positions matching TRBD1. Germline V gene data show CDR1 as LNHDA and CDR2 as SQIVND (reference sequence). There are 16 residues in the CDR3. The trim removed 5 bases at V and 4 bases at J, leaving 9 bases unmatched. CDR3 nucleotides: TGTGCCAGTAGTGATCCTAGGACAGGGGGCGGCACTGAAGCTTTCTTT. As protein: CASSDPRTGGGTEAFF.

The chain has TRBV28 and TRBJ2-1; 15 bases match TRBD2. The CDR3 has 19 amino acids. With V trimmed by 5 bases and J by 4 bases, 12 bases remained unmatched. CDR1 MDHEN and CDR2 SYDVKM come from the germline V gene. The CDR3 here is CASSPSGLAGGGGYNEQFF. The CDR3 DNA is TGTGCCAGCAGTCCCTCGGGACTAGCGGGAGGAGGTGGATACAATGAGCAGTTCTTC.

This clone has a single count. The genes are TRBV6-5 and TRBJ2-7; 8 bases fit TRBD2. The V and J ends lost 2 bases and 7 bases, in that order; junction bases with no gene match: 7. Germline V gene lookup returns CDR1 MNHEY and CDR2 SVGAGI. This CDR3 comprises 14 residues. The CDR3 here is CASSYTSGPVEQYF. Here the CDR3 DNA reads TGTGCCAGCAGTTACACTAGCGGCCCTGTGGAGCAGTACTTC.

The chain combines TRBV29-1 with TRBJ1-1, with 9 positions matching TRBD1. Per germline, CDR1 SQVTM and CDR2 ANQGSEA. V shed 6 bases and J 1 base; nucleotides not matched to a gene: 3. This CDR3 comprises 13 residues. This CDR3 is CSVGQGGNTEAFF. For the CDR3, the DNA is TGCAGCGTGGGACAGGGTGGGAACACTGAAGCTTTCTTT.

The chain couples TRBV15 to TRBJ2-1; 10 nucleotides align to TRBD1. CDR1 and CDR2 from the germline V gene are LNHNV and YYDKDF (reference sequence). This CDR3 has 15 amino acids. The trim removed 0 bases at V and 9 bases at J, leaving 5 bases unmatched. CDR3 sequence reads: CATSRDGQGVREQFF. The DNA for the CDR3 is TGTGCCACCAGCAGAGATGGACAGGGGGTACGTGAGCAGTTCTTC.

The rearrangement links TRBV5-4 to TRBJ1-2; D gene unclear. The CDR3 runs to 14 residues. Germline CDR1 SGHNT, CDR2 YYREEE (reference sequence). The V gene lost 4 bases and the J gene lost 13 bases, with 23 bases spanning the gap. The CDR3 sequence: CASSPPAAELGFTF. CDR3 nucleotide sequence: TGTGCCAGCAGCCCACCCGCGGCGGAGCTCGGGTTCACCTTC.